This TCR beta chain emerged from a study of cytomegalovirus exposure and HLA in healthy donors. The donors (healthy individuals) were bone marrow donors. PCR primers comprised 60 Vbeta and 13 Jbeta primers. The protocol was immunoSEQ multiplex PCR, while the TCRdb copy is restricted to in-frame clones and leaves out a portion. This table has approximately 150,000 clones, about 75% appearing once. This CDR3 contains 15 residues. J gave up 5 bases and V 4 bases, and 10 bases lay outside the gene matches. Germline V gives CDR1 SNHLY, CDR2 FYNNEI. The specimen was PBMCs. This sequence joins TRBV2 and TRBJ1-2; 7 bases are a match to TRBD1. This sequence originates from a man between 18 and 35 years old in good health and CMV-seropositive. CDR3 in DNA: TGTGCCAGCAGTGTTCTGTCGGGGACAGTATATGGCTACACCTTC. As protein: CASSVLSGTVYGYTF. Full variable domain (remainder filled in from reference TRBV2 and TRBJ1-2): EPEVTQTPSHQVTQMGQEVILRCVPISNHLYFYWYRQILGQKVEFLVSFYNNEISEKSEIFDDQFSVERPDGSNFTLKIRSTKLEDSAMYFCASSVLSGTVYGYTFGSGTRLTVV.